These T cell receptor beta chains were read from a single sample in a study of T-cell reconstitution after alpha-beta-depleted transplantation in children. From the PCR reads, TCRdb called clonotypes with MiXCR, one entry per CDR3 protein. Of some 290,000 distinct CDR3 sequences in the sample, about a quarter were seen once. This specimen consisted of PBMCs, mostly from graft donor cells, obtained 180 days after TCRalphabeta/CD19-depleted stem cell transplant. Receptors originate from a male patient between 10 and 17 years old who had a stem cell transplant for acute lymphoblastic leukemia, so the T cells may come from the graft donor. The CDR3 runs from the conserved cysteine through the conserved F or W. The order of the fields is V gene, clone size, D gene, J gene, CDR3 protein, CDR3 DNA. D genes are given only for firm matches. Clone size, where shown, is once, few, many, or a class for clones that have expanded.

>TRBV7-9|few|-|TRBJ2-7
CASSPGLTPSYEQYF
TGTGCCAGCAGTCCAGGGCTGACCCCCTCCTACGAGCAGTACTTC
>TRBV5-1|many|-|TRBJ2-1
CASSLVVNEQFF
TGCGCCAGCAGCTTGGTTGTCAATGAGCAGTTCTTC
>TRBV9|-|TRBD2|TRBJ2-1
CASSPGLASRFF
TGTGCCAGCAGCCCTGGACTAGCGAGTCGGTTCTTC
>TRBV12-3/TRBV12-4|-|TRBD2|TRBJ2-3
CASSLFISSGSTDTQYF
TGTGCCAGCAGTCTTTTTATTTCTAGCGGGAGCACAGATACGCAGTATTTT
>TRBV20-1|few|-|TRBJ2-2
CSARQDGRGDTGELFF
TGCAGTGCGAGACAGGATGGCCGGGGGGACACCGGGGAGCTGTTTTTT
>TRBV10-1|-|TRBD1|TRBJ1-2
CASSESNPGTGYGYTF
TGCGCCAGCAGTGAGTCGAACCCCGGGACAGGATATGGCTACACCTTC
>TRBV5-1|many|-|TRBJ1-1
CASSQEFNTEAFF
TGCGCCAGCAGTCAGGAGTTCAACACTGAAGCTTTCTTT
>TRBV5-1|many|-|TRBJ2-4
CASSLGGGNIQYF
TGCGCCAGCAGCTTGGGGGGAGGTAACATTCAGTACTTC
>TRBV3-1|-|-|TRBJ2-4
CASSQDQGAAVAKNIQYF
TGTGCCAGCAGCCAAGATCAAGGAGCGGCCGTAGCCAAAAACATTCAGTACTTC
>TRBV20-1|few|-|TRBJ2-7
CSAEGTFYEQYF
TGCAGTGCTGAGGGGACATTCTACGAGCAGTACTTC
>TRBV20-1|few|-|TRBJ2-7
CSLLVLSSGIYEQYF
TGCAGTTTACTAGTTCTATCCAGCGGCATCTACGAGCAGTACTTC
>TRBV9|few|-|TRBJ2-1
CASSVSTGHMSDEQFF
TGTGCCAGCAGCGTTTCAACGGGACACATGAGCGATGAGCAGTTCTTC
>TRBV7-9|few|-|TRBJ2-1
CASSLAVGGTYNEQFF
TGTGCCAGCAGCTTAGCGGTAGGAGGTACCTACAATGAGCAGTTCTTC
>TRBV4-1|-|-|TRBJ1-2
CASSQLGRRVYGYTF
TGCGCCAGCAGCCAGTTGGGACGCCGGGTCTATGGCTACACCTTC
>TRBV20-1|-|-|TRBJ2-2
CSALFGDSNTGELFF
TGCAGTGCTCTTTTTGGTGATTCGAACACCGGGGAGCTGTTTTTT
>TRBV3-1|-|-|TRBJ2-7
CASSSRDRFAYEQYF
TGTGCCAGCAGCTCGCGCGACAGGTTTGCCTACGAGCAGTACTTC
>TRBV27|-|-|TRBJ2-7
CASSFLDRPYEQYF
TGTGCCAGCAGTTTCTTGGACAGACCCTACGAGCAGTACTTC
>TRBV3-1|few|TRBD2|TRBJ2-1
CASRGDLLAGGSGYNEQFF
TGTGCCAGCCGCGGCGACTTACTAGCGGGAGGCTCTGGGTACAATGAGCAGTTCTTC
>TRBV18|-|-|TRBJ2-5
CASSPANRATPQETQYF
TGTGCCAGCTCACCAGCGAACAGGGCGACCCCCCAAGAGACCCAGTACTTC
>TRBV6-5|-|TRBD2|TRBJ2-1
CASSSLAGGGYNEQFF
TGTGCCAGCAGTTCACTAGCGGGAGGTGGGTACAATGAGCAGTTCTTC
>TRBV20-1|-|TRBD2|TRBJ2-5
CCAPPSLLAGGETQYF
TGCTGTGCTCCCCCTTCATTGCTAGCGGGAGGTGAGACCCAGTACTTC
>TRBV9|few|-|TRBJ2-2
CASSVVGGPTGELFF
TGTGCCAGCAGCGTAGTGGGCGGACCGACCGGGGAGCTGTTTTTT
>TRBV6-5|-|TRBD1|TRBJ2-1
CASSYSGTGGWYEQFF
TGTGCCAGCAGTTACTCGGGTACAGGGGGATGGTATGAGCAGTTCTTC
>TRBV4-1|few|TRBD2|TRBJ2-2
CASSTLTGGSYAGLFF
TGCGCCAGCAGCACATTGACCGGCGGGAGCTACGCTGGGCTGTTTTTT
>TRBV7-9|-|-|TRBJ2-2
CASSFGRGNTGELFF
TGTGCCAGCAGCTTTGGCAGGGGGAACACCGGGGAGCTGTTTTTT
>TRBV20-1|-|-|TRBJ2-4
CSTKEVVKNIQYF
TGCAGTACCAAGGAGGTTGTCAAAAACATTCAGTACTTC
>TRBV25-1|few|-|TRBJ2-5
CASKPTPGRETQYF
TGTGCCAGCAAGCCCACCCCGGGACGAGAGACCCAGTACTTC
>TRBV19|few|-|TRBJ2-3
CASSISRGTQYF
TGTGCCAGTAGTATCTCTCGGGGGACGCAGTATTTT
>TRBV7-9|-|-|TRBJ1-5
CASSFHTNSNQPQHF
TGTGCCAGCAGCTTTCACACGAATAGCAATCAGCCCCAGCATTTT
>TRBV20-1|-|-|TRBJ1-2
CSASGGETGYGYTF
TGCAGTGCTAGCGGTGGGGAAACTGGCTATGGCTACACCTTC
>TRBV20-1|-|-|TRBJ2-7
CSASLVGYEQYF
TGCAGTGCTAGTCTGGTGGGCTACGAGCAGTACTTC
>TRBV20-1|-|TRBD1|TRBJ1-5
CCARQGSSNQPQHF
TGCTGTGCTAGACAGGGGTCTTCCAATCAGCCCCAGCATTTT
>TRBV9|many|-|TRBJ2-3
CASSVGRSTDTQYF
TGTGCCAGCAGCGTAGGACGGAGCACAGATACGCAGTATTTT
>TRBV20-1|-|TRBD2|TRBJ2-2
CSAPGTSGRVSTGELFF
TGCAGTGCCCCAGGGACTAGCGGGAGAGTAAGCACCGGGGAGCTGTTTTTT